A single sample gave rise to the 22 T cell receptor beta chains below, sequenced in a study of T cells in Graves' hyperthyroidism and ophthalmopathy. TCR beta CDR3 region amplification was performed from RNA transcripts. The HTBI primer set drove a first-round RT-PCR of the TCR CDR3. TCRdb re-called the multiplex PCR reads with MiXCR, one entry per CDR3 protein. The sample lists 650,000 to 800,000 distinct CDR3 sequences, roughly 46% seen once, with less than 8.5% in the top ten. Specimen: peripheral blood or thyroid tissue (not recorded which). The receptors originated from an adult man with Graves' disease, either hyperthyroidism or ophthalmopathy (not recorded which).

CDR3 sequence (DNA): TGTGCCAGCAGGCGAGCGCCAGACAGCAATCAGCCCCAGCATTTT. It is translated as CASRRAPDSNQPQHF. J is TRBJ1-5 and V is TRBV12-3 or TRBV12-4; D call uncertain. V dropped 6 bases and J dropped 1 base, with 13 bases sitting between them. The CDR3 sequence is 15 residues long.

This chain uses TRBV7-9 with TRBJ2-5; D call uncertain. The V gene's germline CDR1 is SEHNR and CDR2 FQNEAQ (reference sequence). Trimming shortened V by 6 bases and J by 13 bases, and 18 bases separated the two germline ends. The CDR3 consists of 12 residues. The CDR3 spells CASSSAKRLPYF. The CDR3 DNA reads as TGTGCCAGCAGTTCAGCCAAGAGACTCCCGTACTTC.

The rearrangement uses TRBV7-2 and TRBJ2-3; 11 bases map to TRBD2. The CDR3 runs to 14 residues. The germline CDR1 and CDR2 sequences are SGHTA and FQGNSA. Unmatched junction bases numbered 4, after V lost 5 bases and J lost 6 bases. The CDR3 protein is CASSLGLAADTQYF. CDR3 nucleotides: TGTGCCAGCAGCCTGGGACTAGCGGCGGATACGCAGTATTTT.

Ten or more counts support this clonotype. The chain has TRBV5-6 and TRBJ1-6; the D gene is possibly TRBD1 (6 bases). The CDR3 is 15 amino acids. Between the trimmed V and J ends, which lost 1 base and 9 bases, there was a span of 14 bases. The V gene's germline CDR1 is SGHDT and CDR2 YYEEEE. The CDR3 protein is CASSLTAGEVSPLHF. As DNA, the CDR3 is TGTGCCAGCAGCTTGACGGCAGGGGAGGTTTCACCCCTCCACTTT. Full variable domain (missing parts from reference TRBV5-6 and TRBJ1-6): DAGVTQSPTHLIKTRGQQVTLRCSPKSGHDTVSWYQQALGQGPQFIFQYYEEEERQRGNFPDRFSGHQFPNYSSELNVNALLLGDSALYLCASSLTAGEVSPLHFGNGTRLTVT.

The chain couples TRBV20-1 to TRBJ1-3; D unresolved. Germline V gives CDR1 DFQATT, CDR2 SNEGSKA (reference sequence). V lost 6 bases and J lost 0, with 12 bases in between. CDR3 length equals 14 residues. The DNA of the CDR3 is TGCAGTGCCGATCCCCAGAGCTCTGGAAACACCATATATTTT. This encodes CSADPQSSGNTIYF.

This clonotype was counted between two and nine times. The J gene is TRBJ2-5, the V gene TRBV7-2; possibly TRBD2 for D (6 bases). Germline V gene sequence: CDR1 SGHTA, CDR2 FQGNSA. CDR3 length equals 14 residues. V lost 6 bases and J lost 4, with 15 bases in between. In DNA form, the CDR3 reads TGTGCCAGCAGTGAGGGGACTCCGGGAGAGACCCAGTACTTC. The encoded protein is CASSEGTPGETQYF.

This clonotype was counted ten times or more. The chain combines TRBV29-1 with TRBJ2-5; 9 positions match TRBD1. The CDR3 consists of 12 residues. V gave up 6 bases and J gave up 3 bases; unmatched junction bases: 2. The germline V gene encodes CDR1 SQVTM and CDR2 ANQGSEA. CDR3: CSVGQGKETQYF. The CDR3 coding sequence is TGCAGCGTCGGACAGGGGAAAGAGACCCAGTACTTC.

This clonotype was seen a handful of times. The CDR3 loop is CASSFRTGSVETQYF. The CDR3 DNA reads TGTGCCAGCAGTTTCCGGACAGGTTCCGTTGAGACCCAGTACTTC. The chain employs TRBV2 and TRBJ2-5, with 7 bases fitting TRBD1. Trimming took 5 bases from V and 5 from J; bases not matched to a gene: 11. The CDR3 has 15 residues. From germline, CDR1 is SNHLY and CDR2 FYNNEI. The whole variable domain, filled in from reference TRBV2 and TRBJ2-5, reads EPEVTQTPSHQVTQMGQEVILRCVPISNHLYFYWYRQILGQKVEFLVSFYNNEISEKSEIFDDQFSVERPDGSNFTLKIRSTKLEDSAMYFCASSFRTGSVETQYFGPGTRLLVL.

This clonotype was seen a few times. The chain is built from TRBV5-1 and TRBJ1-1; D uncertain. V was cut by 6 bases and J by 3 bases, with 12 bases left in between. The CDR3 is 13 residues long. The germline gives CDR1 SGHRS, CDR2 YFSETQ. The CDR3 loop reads CASILYRDTEAFF. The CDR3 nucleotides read TGCGCCAGCATCCTTTACCGGGACACTGAAGCTTTCTTT.

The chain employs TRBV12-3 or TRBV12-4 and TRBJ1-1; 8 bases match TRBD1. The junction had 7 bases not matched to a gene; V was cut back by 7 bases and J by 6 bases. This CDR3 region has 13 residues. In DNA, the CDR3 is TGTGCCAGCACGCCGACAGGGGTGGCTGAAGCTTTCTTT. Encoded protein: CASTPTGVAEAFF.

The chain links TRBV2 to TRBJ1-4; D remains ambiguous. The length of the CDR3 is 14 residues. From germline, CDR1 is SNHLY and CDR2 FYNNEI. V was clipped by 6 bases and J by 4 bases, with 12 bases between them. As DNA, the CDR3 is TGTGCCAGCAGACGTGGAGCCCGTAATGAAAAACTGTTTTTT. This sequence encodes CASRRGARNEKLFF.

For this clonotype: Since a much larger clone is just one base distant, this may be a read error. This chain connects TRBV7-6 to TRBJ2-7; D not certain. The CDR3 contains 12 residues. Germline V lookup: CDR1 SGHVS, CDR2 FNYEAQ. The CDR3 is CAGSFAGNEQYF. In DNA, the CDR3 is TGTGCCGGCAGCTTCGCTGGAAACGAGCAGTACTTC.

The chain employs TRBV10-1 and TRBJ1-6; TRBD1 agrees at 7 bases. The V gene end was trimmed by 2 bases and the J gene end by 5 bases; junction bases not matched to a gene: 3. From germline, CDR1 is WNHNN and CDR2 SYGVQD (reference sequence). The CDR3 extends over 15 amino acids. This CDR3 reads CASSEGQEDNSPLHF. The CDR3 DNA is TGCGCCAGCAGTGAGGGACAGGAAGATAATTCACCCCTCCACTTT.

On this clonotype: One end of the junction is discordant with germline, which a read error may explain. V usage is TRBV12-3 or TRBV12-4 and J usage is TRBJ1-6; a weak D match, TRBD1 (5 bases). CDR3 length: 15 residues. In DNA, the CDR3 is TGTGCCAGCAGCTTAGCGGGACCGGAGAATTCACCCCTCCACTTT. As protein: CASSLAGPENSPLHF.

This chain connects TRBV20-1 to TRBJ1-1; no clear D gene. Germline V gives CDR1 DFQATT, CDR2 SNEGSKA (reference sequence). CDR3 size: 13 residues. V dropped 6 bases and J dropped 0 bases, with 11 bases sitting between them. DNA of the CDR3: TGCAGTGCCGACTCGACTATGAACACTGAAGCTTTCTTT. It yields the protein CSADSTMNTEAFF.

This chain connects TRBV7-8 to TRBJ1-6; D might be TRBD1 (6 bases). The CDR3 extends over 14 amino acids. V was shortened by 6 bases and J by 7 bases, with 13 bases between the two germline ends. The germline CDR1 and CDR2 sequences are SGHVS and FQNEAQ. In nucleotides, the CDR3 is TGTGCCAGCAGTTTGGACAGCCCGAATTCACCCCTCCACTTT. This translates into CASSLDSPNSPLHF.

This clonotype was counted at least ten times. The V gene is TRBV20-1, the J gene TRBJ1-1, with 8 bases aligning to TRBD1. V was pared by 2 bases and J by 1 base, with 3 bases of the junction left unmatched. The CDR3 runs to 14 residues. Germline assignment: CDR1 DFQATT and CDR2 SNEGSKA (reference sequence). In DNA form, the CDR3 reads TGCAGTGCTAGACCGGGACAGGCGAACACTGAAGCTTTCTTT. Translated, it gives CSARPGQANTEAFF.

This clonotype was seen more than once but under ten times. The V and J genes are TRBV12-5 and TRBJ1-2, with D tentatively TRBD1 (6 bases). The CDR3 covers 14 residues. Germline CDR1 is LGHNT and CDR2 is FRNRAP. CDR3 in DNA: TGTGCCAGCAGCGGTCGGGGGCTCAACTATGGCTACACCTTC. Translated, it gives CASSGRGLNYGYTF. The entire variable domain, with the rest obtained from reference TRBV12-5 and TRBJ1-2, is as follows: DARVTQTPRHKVTEMGQEVTMRCQPILGHNTVFWYRQTMMQGLELLAYFRNRAPLDDSGMPKDRFSAEMPDATLATLKIQPSEPRDSAVYFCASSGRGLNYGYTFGSGTRLTVV.

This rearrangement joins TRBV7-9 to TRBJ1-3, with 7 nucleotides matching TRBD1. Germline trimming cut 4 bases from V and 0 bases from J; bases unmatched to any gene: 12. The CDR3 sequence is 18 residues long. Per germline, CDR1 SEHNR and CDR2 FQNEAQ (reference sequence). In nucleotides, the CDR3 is TGTGCCAGCAGCTCTCGCCCAGGACAGGAATCCTCTGGAAACACCATATATTTT. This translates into CASSSRPGQESSGNTIYF. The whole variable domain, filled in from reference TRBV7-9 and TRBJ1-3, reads DTGVSQNPRHKITKRGQNVTFRCDPISEHNRLYWYRQTLGQGPEFLTYFQNEAQLEKSRLLSDRFSAERPKGSFSTLEIQRTEQGDSAMYLCASSSRPGQESSGNTIYFGEGSWLTVV.

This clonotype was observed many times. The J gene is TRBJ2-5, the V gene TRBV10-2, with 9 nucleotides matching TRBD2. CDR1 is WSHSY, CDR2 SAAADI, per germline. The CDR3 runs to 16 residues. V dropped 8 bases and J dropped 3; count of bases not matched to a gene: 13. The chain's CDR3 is CASGAPRGGAKETQYF. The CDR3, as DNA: TGCGCCAGCGGGGCACCTCGCGGGGGGGCAAAAGAGACCCAGTACTTC.

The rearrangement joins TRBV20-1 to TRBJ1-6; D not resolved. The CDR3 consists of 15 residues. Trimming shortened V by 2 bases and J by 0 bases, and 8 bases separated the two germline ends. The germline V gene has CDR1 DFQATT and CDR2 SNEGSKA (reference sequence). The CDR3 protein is CSARLISSYNSPLHF. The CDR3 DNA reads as TGCAGTGCTAGACTTATCAGCTCCTATAATTCACCCCTCCACTTT.

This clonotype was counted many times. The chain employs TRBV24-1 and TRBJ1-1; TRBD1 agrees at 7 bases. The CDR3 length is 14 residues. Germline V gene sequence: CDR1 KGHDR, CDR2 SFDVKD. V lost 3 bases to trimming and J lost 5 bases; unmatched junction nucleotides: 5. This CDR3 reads CATSDPPTGTEAFF. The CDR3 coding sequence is TGTGCCACCAGTGATCCCCCGACAGGGACTGAAGCTTTCTTT.